These T cell receptor beta chains were read from a single sample in a study of radiotherapy plus CTLA-4 blockade in lung cancer. Here immunoSEQ multiplex PCR was the method, and the copy in TCRdb shows in-frame clones only, minus some. The sample includes roughly 130,000 clones, 80% to 90% of them seen just once. The sample was peripheral blood, taken from a patient treated with radiotherapy plus ipilimumab. The receptor source for this set is a human donor with non-small cell lung cancer that progressed on radiotherapy plus ipilimumab. Both conserved end residues are part of each CDR3. The order of the fields is D gene, V gene, J gene, clone size, CDR3 DNA, CDR3 protein. D genes are given only for firm matches. Size values are once, few and many counts, or a class for expanded clones, and some rows have none.

NA	TRBV5-1	TRBJ2-2	NA	TGCGCCAGCAGCTTGATTGGCGGGGCCGGGGAGCTGTTTTTT	CASSLIGGAGELFF
NA	TRBV5-1	TRBJ2-6	NA	TGCGCCAGCAGCATTAACCCCGGGGGCGGTGGGGCCAACGTCCTGACTTTC	CASSINPGGGGANVLTF
NA	TRBV4-2	TRBJ2-7	NA	TGTGCCAGCAGCCAAGCAACCGGGCGCTCCTACGAGCAGTACTTC	CASSQATGRSYEQYF
TRBD2	TRBV5-1	TRBJ2-7	NA	TGCGCCAGCAGCCCGACTAGCGGGACTACGAGATCCTACGAGCAGTACTTC	CASSPTSGTTRSYEQYF
NA	TRBV7-3	TRBJ1-1	NA	TGTGCCAGCAGCTTCCAGGGTAACACTGAAGCTTTCTTT	CASSFQGNTEAFF
NA	TRBV30	TRBJ1-1	few	TGTGCCTGGAGTGCGTTCAGGAACACTGAAGCTTTCTTT	CAWSAFRNTEAFF
NA	TRBV16	TRBJ2-7	NA	TGTGCCAGCAGCCGGAATGAGGGCTACGAGCAGTACTTC	CASSRNEGYEQYF
TRBD2	TRBV25-1	TRBJ2-1	few	TGTGCCAGCAGCCCACCACTCCAACTAGCGGGAGTGGGGGGTGAGCAGTTCTTC	CASSPPLQLAGVGGEQFF
NA	TRBV27	TRBJ2-7	NA	TGTGCCAGCAGTCCCCATTTGTACGAGCAGTACTTC	CASSPHLYEQYF
NA	TRBV5-1	TRBJ1-1	NA	TGCGCCAGCAGCTTGGATCCAACCCGACGGACTGAAGCTTTCTTT	CASSLDPTRRTEAFF
NA	TRBV5-1	TRBJ2-7	NA	TGCGCCAGCAGCTTGGGAACCCATGCCGGAGGCGAGCAGTACTTC	CASSLGTHAGGEQYF
TRBD2	TRBV18	TRBJ2-1	few	TGTGCCAGCTCACCGAGCGGACTAGCGGGAGTCCAAGGTGAGCAGTTCTTC	CASSPSGLAGVQGEQFF
TRBD2	TRBV6-5	TRBJ2-1	NA	TGTGCCAGCAGCACGACTAGCGGGAGGGCGGAGCAGTTCTTC	CASSTTSGRAEQFF
TRBD1	TRBV6-1	TRBJ1-5	NA	TGTGCCAGCACCTCCGGGACAGGGACTCAGCCCCAGCATTTT	CASTSGTGTQPQHF
NA	TRBV5-4	TRBJ1-2	few	TGTGCCAGCAGCTTGGCCAGGGCACACTATGGCTACACCTTC	CASSLARAHYGYTF
TRBD1	TRBV5-4	TRBJ1-1	once	TGTGCCAGCAGCGCCGTACAGGGGGCATCCGCTGAAGCTTTCTTT	CASSAVQGASAEAFF
TRBD2	TRBV5-4	TRBJ2-1	NA	TGTGCCAGCAGCATCGGGGGGACTGCTTACAATGAGCAGTTCTTC	CASSIGGTAYNEQFF
NA	TRBV14	TRBJ1-2	NA	TGTGCCAGCAGCCAGGCAGCCTGGGATGGTGGCTACACCTTC	CASSQAAWDGGYTF
NA	TRBV5-1	TRBJ1-1	once	TGCGCCAGCAGCCCGGGGGGAAAGGAGGTAGCTTTCTTT	CASSPGGKEVAFF
NA	TRBV5-1	TRBJ2-1	NA	TGCGCCAGCAGTAACGGAGGGGGGAATGAGCAGTTCTTC	CASSNGGGNEQFF
NA	TRBV19	TRBJ1-2	few	TGTGCCAGTAACGGACTTAACTATGGCTACACCTTC	CASNGLNYGYTF
TRBD2	TRBV7-7	TRBJ2-3	NA	TGTGCTAGCAGCCAGGGATTAGCGGGACGCACAGATACGCAGTATTTT	CASSQGLAGRTDTQYF
TRBD1	TRBV27	TRBJ2-7	NA	TGTGCCAGCAGTTTCCTCGGACAGGGTCAAGGGTACGAGCAGTACTTC	CASSFLGQGQGYEQYF
NA	TRBV21-1	TRBJ2-2	few	TGTGCCAGCAGCCCCACGGAAGGAACTAGCGGGTTCGGAGACACCGGGGAGCTGTTTTTT	CASSPTEGTSGFGDTGELFF
NA	TRBV6-5	TRBJ2-1	once	TGTGCCAGCAGTACACTGACTAGTAATGAGCAGTTCTTC	CASSTLTSNEQFF